This TCR beta chain was recorded in a study of vaccination effects on CD4 cells after COVID-19. General study results and limits: Infection-derived and vaccine-derived clones contracted markedly late after vaccination.

Sequencing in the ViraFEST assay came after antigen-specific CD4+ T cells had been expanded with viral peptide pools, which were used to stimulate PBMC. With around ten days of culture completed, CD4+ T cells were isolated. Vaccination of participants consisted of two doses of either the BNT162b2 or mRNA-1273 vaccine. The culture medium for 2 million or so PBMC per well included 10 IU/ml IL-2 and 9 to 10 ug/ml peptides. As to this clone: Its antigen is undetermined.

The repertoire was sequenced with immunoSEQ multiplex PCR; TCRdb's copy has only in-frame clones and lacks some. The sample yields roughly 43,000 clones, over 60% seen once. The TCR comes from a human donor who received a COVID-19 vaccine. This specimen consisted of CD4+ T cells from PBMCs cultured with HCoV-OC43 spike peptides, obtained after COVID-19 vaccination. Specified subset: HCoV-OC43 spike overlapping peptide pool stimulation.

The CDR3 coding sequence is TGTGCCAGCAGTAGGACTAGCGGGAGCACAGATACGCAGTATTTT. Translated: CASSRTSGSTDTQYF. The V gene is TRBV6-4, the J gene TRBJ2-3; TRBD2 matches at 11 bases. The CDR3 runs to 15 residues. The germline V gene has CDR1 MRHNA and CDR2 SNTAGT. Germline trimming cut 5 bases from V and 0 bases from J; bases unmatched to any gene: 1.